The clone carrying this T cell receptor (beta chain) was recorded many times. Its target is unknown. The data were taken from a study of T-cell reconstitution after alpha-beta-depleted transplantation in children. It was with unique molecular identifiers that the TCRbeta library was prepared. TCRdb itself ran the PCR reads through MiXCR, one entry per CDR3 protein. Found here are some 300,000 distinct CDR3 sequences, less than 9.5% of them singletons; the top ten hold approximately 9.1%. Study-wide findings and caveats: The main origin of T-cell counts and diversity one year after transplant was newly produced T cells. For some patients, TCRbeta diversity was high at day 60 because of recipient T cells and thymic progenitors that survived. Alpha-beta T cells about two months after transplant reportedly derived from several hundred expanded graft clones.

The CDR3 consists of 15 residues. Trimming took off 0 bases at V and 1 base at J, with 9 bases between the two ends. CDR1 and CDR2 from the germline V gene are SGHRS and YFSETQ. The receptor comes from a female patient between 2 and 15 years old who had a stem cell transplant for Fanconi anemia, so the T cells may come from the graft donor. Sequences were derived from peripheral blood, sampled 360 days after TCRalphabeta/CD19-depleted stem cell transplant. The V and J genes are TRBV5-1 and TRBJ2-3; possibly TRBD1 or TRBD2 for D (5 bases each). The CDR3 coding sequence is TGCGCCAGCAGCTTGGCCGGGGCCGGCACAGATACGCAGTATTTT. Protein sequence: CASSLAGAGTDTQYF. The full variable domain, completed using reference TRBV5-1 and TRBJ2-3, is KAGVTQTPRYLIKTRGQQVTLSCSPISGHRSVSWYQQTPGQGLQFLFEYFSETQRNKGNFPGRFSGRQFSNSRSEMNVSTLELGDSALYLCASSLAGAGTDTQYFGPGTRLTVL.